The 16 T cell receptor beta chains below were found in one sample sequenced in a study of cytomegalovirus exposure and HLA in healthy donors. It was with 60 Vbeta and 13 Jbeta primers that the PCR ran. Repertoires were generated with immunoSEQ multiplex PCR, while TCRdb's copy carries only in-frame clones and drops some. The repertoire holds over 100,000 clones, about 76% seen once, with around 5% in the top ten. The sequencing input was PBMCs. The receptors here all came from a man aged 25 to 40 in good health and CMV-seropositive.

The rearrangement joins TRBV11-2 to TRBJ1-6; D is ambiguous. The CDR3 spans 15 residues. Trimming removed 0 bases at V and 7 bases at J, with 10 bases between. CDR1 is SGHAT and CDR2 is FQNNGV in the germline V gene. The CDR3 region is CASSLEAGGNSPLHF. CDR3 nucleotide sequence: TGTGCCAGCAGCTTAGAGGCAGGAGGAAATTCACCCCTCCACTTT.

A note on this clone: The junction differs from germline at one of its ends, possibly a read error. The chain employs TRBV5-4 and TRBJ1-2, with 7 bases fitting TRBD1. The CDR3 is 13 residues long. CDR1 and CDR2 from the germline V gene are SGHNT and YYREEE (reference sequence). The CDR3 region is CASSLVGGPTSAF. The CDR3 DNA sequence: TGTGCCAGCAGCTTGGTAGGGGGCCCCACCTCTGCCTTC.

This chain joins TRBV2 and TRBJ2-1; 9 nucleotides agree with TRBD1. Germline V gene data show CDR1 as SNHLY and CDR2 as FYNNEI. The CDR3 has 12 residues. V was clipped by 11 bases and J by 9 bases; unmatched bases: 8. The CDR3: CAAAGQGGEQFF. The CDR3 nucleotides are TGTGCCGCAGCGGGACAGGGCGGTGAGCAGTTCTTC.

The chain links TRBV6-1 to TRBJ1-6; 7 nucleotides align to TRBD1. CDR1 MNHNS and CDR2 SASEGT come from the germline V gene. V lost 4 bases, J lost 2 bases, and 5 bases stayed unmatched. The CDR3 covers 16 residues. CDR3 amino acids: CASSGGTAAYNSPLHF. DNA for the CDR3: TGTGCCAGCAGTGGCGGGACAGCTGCCTATAATTCACCCCTCCACTTT.

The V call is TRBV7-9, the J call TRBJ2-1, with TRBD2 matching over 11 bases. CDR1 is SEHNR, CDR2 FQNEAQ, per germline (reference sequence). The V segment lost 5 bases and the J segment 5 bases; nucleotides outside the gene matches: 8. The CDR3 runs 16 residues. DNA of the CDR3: TGTGCCAGCAGCCGACCTAGCGGGGGGCCAGACAATGAGCAGTTCTTC. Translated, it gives CASSRPSGGPDNEQFF.

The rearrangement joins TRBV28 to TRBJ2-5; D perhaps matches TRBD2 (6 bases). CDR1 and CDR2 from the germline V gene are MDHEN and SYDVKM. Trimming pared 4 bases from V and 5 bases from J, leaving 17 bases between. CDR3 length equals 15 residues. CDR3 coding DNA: TGTGCCAGCAGTTCACCCGATCAGGGAGGCGAGACCCAGTACTTC. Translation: CASSSPDQGGETQYF.

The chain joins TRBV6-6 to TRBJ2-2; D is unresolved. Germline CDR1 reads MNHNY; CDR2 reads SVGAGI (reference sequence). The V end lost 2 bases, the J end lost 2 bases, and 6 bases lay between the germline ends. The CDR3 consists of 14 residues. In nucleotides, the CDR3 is TGTGCCAGCAGTTACGGCAGAAACACCGGGGAGCTGTTTTTT. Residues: CASSYGRNTGELFF.

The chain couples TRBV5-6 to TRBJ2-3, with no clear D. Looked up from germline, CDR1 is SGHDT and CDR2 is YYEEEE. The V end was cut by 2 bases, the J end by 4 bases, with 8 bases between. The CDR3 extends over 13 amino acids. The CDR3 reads CASSLSGPDTQYF. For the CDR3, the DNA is TGTGCCAGCAGCTTAAGTGGGCCAGATACGCAGTATTTT.

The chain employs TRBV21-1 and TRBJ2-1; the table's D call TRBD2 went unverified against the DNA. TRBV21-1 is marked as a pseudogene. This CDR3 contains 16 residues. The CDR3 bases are TGTGCCAGCAGCGCCCCTAGCCTCGGGGATCACAATGAGCAGTTCTTC. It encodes CASSAPSLGDHNEQFF.

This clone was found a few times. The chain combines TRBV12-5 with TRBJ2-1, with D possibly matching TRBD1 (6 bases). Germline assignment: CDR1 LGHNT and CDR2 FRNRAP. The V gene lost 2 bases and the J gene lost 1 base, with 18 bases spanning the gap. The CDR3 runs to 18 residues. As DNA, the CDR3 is TGTGCTAGTGGTTTGTTGACTCTCCGGACAGAATCCTACAATGAGCAGTTCTTC. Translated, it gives CASGLLTLRTESYNEQFF. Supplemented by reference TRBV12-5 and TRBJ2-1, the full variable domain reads DARVTQTPRHKVTEMGQEVTMRCQPILGHNTVFWYRQTMMQGLELLAYFRNRAPLDDSGMPKDRFSAEMPDATLATLKIQPSEPRDSAVYFCASGLLTLRTESYNEQFFGPGTRLTVL.

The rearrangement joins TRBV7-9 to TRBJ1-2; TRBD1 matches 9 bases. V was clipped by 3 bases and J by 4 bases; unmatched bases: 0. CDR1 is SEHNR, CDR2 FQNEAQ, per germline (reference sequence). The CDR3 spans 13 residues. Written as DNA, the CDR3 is TGTGCCAGCAGCTTGGACAGGGGCTATGGCTACACCTTC. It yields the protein CASSLDRGYGYTF.

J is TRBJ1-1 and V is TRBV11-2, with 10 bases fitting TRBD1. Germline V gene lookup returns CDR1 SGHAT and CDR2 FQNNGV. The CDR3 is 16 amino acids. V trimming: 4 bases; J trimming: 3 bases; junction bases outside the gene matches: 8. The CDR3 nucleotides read TGTGCCAGCAGCTCCCCCCCCGGACAGGGGGACACTGAAGCTTTCTTT. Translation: CASSSPPGQGDTEAFF. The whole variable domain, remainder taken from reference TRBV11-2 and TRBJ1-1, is EAGVAQSPRYKIIEKRQSVAFWCNPISGHATLYWYQQILGQGPKLLIQFQNNGVVDDSQLPKDRFSAERLKGVDSTLKIQPAKLEDSAVYLCASSSPPGQGDTEAFFGQGTRLTVV.

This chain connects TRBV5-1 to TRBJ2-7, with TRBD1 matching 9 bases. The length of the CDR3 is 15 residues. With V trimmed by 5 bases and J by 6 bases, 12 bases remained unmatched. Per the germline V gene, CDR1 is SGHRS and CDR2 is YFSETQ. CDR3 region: CASRELGTGIREQYF. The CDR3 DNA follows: TGCGCCAGCAGAGAGTTAGGGACAGGGATCCGCGAGCAGTACTTC. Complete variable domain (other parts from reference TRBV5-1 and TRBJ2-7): KAGVTQTPRYLIKTRGQQVTLSCSPISGHRSVSWYQQTPGQGLQFLFEYFSETQRNKGNFPGRFSGRQFSNSRSEMNVSTLELGDSALYLCASRELGTGIREQYFGPGTRLTVT.

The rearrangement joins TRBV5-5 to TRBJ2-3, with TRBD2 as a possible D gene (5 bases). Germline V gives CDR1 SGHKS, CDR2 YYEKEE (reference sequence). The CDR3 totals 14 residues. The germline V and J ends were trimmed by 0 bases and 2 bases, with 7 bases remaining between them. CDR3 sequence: CASSLGRYTDTQYF. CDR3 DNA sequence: TGTGCCAGCAGCTTGGGGAGGTACACAGATACGCAGTATTTT.

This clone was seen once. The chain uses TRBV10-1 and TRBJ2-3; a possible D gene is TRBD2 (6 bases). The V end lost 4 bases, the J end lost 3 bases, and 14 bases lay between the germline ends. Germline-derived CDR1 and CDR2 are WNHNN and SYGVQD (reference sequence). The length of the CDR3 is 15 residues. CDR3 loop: CASSGGGSRTDTQYF. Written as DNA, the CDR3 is TGCGCCAGCAGTGGTGGAGGGTCTAGGACAGATACGCAGTATTTT.

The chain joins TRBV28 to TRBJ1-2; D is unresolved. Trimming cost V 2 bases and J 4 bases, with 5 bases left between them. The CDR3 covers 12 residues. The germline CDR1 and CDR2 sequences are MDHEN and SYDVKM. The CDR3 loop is CASSLRSYGYTF. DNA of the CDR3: TGTGCCAGCAGTTTACGCAGCTATGGCTACACCTTC.